This TCR beta chain was identified in a study of human T cells and chemical hapten exposure. Each CDR3 protein is one row after TCRdb ran MiXCR on the RACE reads. Of some 81,000 distinct CDR3 sequences in the sample, around 7.8% were seen once. Time point of the sample: patch test 1, 2 weeks after DPC sensitization. The sample's treatment: therapeutic diphenylcyclopropenone sensitization with weekly scalp DPC. There are 12 residues in the CDR3. Trimming took off 5 bases at V and 1 base at J, with 8 bases between the two ends. Germline V lookup: CDR1 DFQATT, CDR2 SNEGSKA (reference sequence). This specimen was whole blood, taken in connection with sensitization to the hapten diphenylcyclopropenone (DPC). This receptor was obtained from a woman aged 25 to 39 with alopecia areata. Some clones in this sample may be carry-over from other donors' samples. The chain uses TRBV20-1 and TRBJ1-1; D gene unclear. The CDR3 region is CSAPLWNTEAFF. DNA of the CDR3: TGCAGTGCTCCTTTGTGGAACACTGAAGCTTTCTTT.